The entry that follows covers one T cell receptor beta chain sequence. Its antigen has not been determined. Base qualities are not recorded, but no much larger clone differs from it by a single base. Library generation was performed with the immunoSEQ multiplex PCR assay. DNA from the cultured and isolated CD4+ T cells underwent TCR beta CDR3 sequencing. As for how the authors treated the data: Non-productive TCR sequences were removed, reads were trimmed to the CDR3 region, and CDR3s of at least 7 amino acids were retained. The MANAFEST web app was used to pick out antigen-specific clonotypes by comparing their expansion in peptide wells with that in reference cultures. To count as positive, a clone had to show expansion at FDR<0.05 compared with the reference and with all other wells, an odds ratio above 5, and a frequency above 0.1% in two replicate wells. Cross-reactive clonotypes were defined as significantly expanded in SARS-CoV-2 spike wells and in at least one common cold coronavirus spike condition. Levenshtein distance calculated with the stringdist R package was used to assess CDR3 similarity, and unrooted trees were constructed with ape in R 3.6.1. TCRdb carries this immuneACCESS record with in-frame sequences only. Its versions omit some clonotypes, under half of them owing to an unresolved V gene in the studies checked, with the rest unexplained. The DNA gave D and trimming, while V, J and clone size come from that table. This sample is represented by tens of thousands of clones; roughly 76% of them were singletons. The ten most abundant clones make up about 23% of the sample.

The data belong to a study of vaccination effects on CD4 cells after COVID-19 (dated by TCRdb to between 2021 and 2022). Turning to the overall study: Two doses of either the BNT162b2 or the mRNA-1273 mRNA SARS-CoV-2 vaccine were administered to participants. Cultures from other donors in the study were sequenced using the Oncomine TCR Beta short-read assay on an Illumina iSeq 100. A total of some eleven COVID-19 convalescent patients and a handful of SARS-CoV-2-naive healthy vaccine recipients were included in the full study. SARS-CoV-2 spike-specific CD4+ TCR repertoires from before and after mRNA vaccination were compared in COVID-19 convalescent patients and in infection-naive vaccine recipients. Results the study describes overall, beyond this receptor: The study was limited by a small number of convalescent patients, and early post-infection timepoints were lacking. Clones induced by infection and clones induced by vaccination both contracted markedly at late timepoints after vaccination, which fits with T cell responses waning over time. In healthy vaccine recipients, vaccine-induced clones were almost all SARS-CoV-2 mono-reactive, with only 1 of 255 cross-reactive with common cold coronaviruses.

From the germline V gene, CDR1 is SNHLY and CDR2 is FYNNEI. From cysteine to phenylalanine, the CDR3 is 11 amino acids long. The read is trimmed to its CDR3 DNA, 33 bases read in frame from base 1. V drops 5 bases and J drops 5 bases, leaving 5 bases in between. To identify antigen-specific CD4+ T cell clonotypes by their expansion, the ViraFEST assay first stimulated PBMC with viral peptide pools and then applied TCR sequencing. After about 10 days of culture, CD4+ T cells were isolated with the EasySep CD4+ T cell isolation kit. None of the healthy vaccine recipients had a prior SARS-CoV-2 infection, which was confirmed by nucleocapsid antibody tests that came back negative both before and after vaccination. Some 2 million PBMC per well were cultured in IMDM with around 5.3% human AB serum, around 9.1 IU/ml IL-2 and gentamicin, plus 10 ug/ml peptides. On days 3 and 7, half of the culture medium was replaced with fresh IL-2-containing medium. Unless otherwise noted, each peptide stimulation condition was cultured in triplicate wells. Using Ficoll-Paque Plus gradient centrifugation, PBMC were separated from whole blood and then either used fresh or cryopreserved at -140C. The spike proteins of SARS-CoV-2 and of the common cold coronaviruses HCoV-NL63, HCoV-OC43 and HCoV-229E were spanned by overlapping peptide pools. The QIAamp micro DNA kit was used to extract genomic DNA from the cultured CD4+ T cells.

Recombination joined TRBV2 with TRBJ2-3, with no reliable assignment of the D segment. The sequencing used CD4+ T cells from PBMCs cultured with SARS-CoV-2 spike peptides, collected before COVID-19 vaccination. The cell subset or site label for this specimen denotes: SARS-CoV-2 spike overlapping peptide pool stimulation. The TCR comes from a human donor who received a COVID-19 vaccine. The CDR3 has the sequence CASSQKDTQYF. The DNA sequence is given as TGTGCCAGCAGTCAGAAAGATACGCAGTATTTT.